Here is one T cell receptor beta chain with its context. What antigen it recognizes has not been identified. Within one base of it there is no much larger clone, and no base qualities were kept. The CDR3 holds 14 amino acids from the cysteine to the phenylalanine. Here the CDR3 DNA is all that survives: 42 bases in frame from base 1. V loses 5 bases of germline sequence and J loses 4 bases, and the interval between the two ends is 14 bases. CDR1 and CDR2, looked up from the germline V gene (reference sequence), are SEHNR and FQNEAQ. TCR alpha and beta CDR3 regions were amplified with the iRepertoire nested amplicon-rescue multiplex PCR (arm-PCR) platform from RNA. One-step reverse transcription and amplification used roughly 100-450 ng of tissue mRNA or PBMC total RNA as input. Following bead purification, Illumina adapters were added by a secondary multiplex PCR, and libraries between 200 and 400 bp were gel-purified. The libraries contained internal 6-nucleotide barcodes that were used for demultiplexing. Libraries were sequenced on an Illumina MiSeq with 2x220 or 2x250 nucleotide paired-end reads. The paper's processing steps were these. Paired reads were merged with FLASH 1.2.11 and aligned to the GRCh37 human genome with BWA-MEM before extracting TRA and TRB reads. An IMGT-derived reference of cassette sequences and CDR3 motifs, with pseudogenes included, was used for V and J assignment. Reads were translated in three frames, and productive CDR3s were defined by a C…FGXG motif without stop codons. A clonotype was defined as a unique combination of a V-J cassette pair and a CDR3 amino acid sequence. Hamming distance filtering was applied to reads, with thresholds set by the sequence error rate of each sample in mapped regions. TCRdb's own reprocessing of the public reads used fastp at Q25 and MiXCR and kept productive beta chains. Each entry merges the rows of one CDR3 protein and shows their most common DNA and genes. TCRdb, not the authors, supplied the V and J calls. The sample table holds about 400,000 distinct CDR3 sequences, of which about two fifths were seen once. The ten largest make up approximately 12% of the sample.

This sample stems from a study of glioma-infiltrating T cells (TCRdb year 2016). For context, the study as a whole: The low-grade gliomas were WHO grade II oligodendrogliomas or astrocytomas, while the glioblastomas were WHO grade IV tumors sampled at initial diagnosis rather than at recurrent diagnosis. Before surgery, glioma patients were given dexamethasone for six or fewer days. Blood libraries targeted roughly 4.5- to 10-fold sequencing coverage of 1 million or so peripheral T cells. Glioma tissue, non-neoplastic brain tissue and matched peripheral blood mononuclear cells were used as sources from which TCR alpha- and beta-chain repertoires were sequenced. To gauge divergence between tissue and blood T-cell populations, every tissue-infiltrating repertoire was compared against the peripheral blood repertoire from the same patient. The paired cohort was made up of three low-grade glioma patients, about 8 primary glioblastoma patients and three non-glioma patients who contributed non-neoplastic brain tissue.

Overall results and qualifications from the work: Patients with low tissue-blood divergence were marked by a signature set of shared blood CDR3 motifs, and that set was depleted in highly divergent patients. Only a very small number of CDR3 sequences turned up in both tissue and blood, a result put down to high CDR3 diversity combined with limited sampling. VJ-independent divergence between tissue and blood was lower than expected in non-neoplastic patients but higher than expected in all gliomas, particularly low-grade gliomas. The group comparisons were based on small numbers of patients: three non-neoplastic, three low-grade glioma and fewer than ten glioblastoma patients.

Surgical brain or tumor specimens were cryofrozen in liquid nitrogen immediately after resection, and peripheral blood cells were collected concurrently. The chain joins TRBV7-9 to TRBJ2-5; the D region may be TRBD1 or TRBD2, each matching 5 bases equally. This TCR came from a human donor with low-grade glioma or glioblastoma, undergoing nonglioma brain surgery, or in good health (not recorded which). Sample: glioma tissue, nonneoplastic brain tissue, or PBMCs (not recorded which). The nucleotides are TGTGCCAGCAGCCCCGCACCGGGGCGAGAGACCCAGTACTTC. Translated, this gives CASSPAPGRETQYF.